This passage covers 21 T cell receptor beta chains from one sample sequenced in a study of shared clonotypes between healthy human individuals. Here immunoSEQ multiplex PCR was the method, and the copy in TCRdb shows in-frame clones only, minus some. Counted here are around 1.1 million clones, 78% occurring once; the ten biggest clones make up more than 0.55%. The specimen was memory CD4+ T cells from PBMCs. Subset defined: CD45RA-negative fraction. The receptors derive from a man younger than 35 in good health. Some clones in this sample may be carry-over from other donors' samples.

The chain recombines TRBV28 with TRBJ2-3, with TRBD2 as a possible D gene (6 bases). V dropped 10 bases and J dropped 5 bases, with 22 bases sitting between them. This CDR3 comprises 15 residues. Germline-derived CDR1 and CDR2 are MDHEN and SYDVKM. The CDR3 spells CATMTSRMGLDTQYF. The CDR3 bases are TGTGCCACAATGACTAGTCGGATGGGGCTAGATACGCAGTATTTT.

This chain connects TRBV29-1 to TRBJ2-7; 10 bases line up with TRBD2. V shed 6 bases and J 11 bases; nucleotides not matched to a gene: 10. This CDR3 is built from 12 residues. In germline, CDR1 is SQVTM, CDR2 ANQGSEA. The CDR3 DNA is TGCAGCGTGCGATTGCTAGCGGGAGAAGAGTACTTC. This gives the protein CSVRLLAGEEYF.

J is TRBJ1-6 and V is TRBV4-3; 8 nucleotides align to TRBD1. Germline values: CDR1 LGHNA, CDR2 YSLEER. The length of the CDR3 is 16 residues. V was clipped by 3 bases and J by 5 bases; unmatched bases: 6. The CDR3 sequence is CASSHYGTGNNSPLHF. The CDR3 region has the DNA TGCGCCAGCAGCCACTACGGGACAGGAAATAATTCACCCCTCCACTTT.

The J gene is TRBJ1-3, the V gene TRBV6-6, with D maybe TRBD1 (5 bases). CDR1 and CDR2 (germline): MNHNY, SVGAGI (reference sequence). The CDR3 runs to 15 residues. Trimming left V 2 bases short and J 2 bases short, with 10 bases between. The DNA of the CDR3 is TGTGCCAGCAGTTACCACCACAGGCCTGGAAACACCATATATTTT. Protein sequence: CASSYHHRPGNTIYF.

The CDR3 region is CASRTGSSYEQYF. CDR3 DNA sequence: TGTGCCAGCAGAACAGGGAGTTCCTACGAGCAGTACTTC. The chain employs TRBV5-5 and TRBJ2-7; D is possibly TRBD1 (6 bases). CDR1 and CDR2 (germline): SGHKS, YYEKEE (reference sequence). This CDR3 has 13 amino acids. The V end lost 5 bases, the J end lost 1 base, and 10 bases lay between the germline ends.

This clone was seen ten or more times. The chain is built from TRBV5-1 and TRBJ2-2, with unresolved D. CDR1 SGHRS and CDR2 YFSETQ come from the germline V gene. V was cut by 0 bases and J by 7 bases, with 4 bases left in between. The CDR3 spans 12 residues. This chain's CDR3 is CASSLGVGELFF. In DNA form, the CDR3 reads TGCGCCAGCAGCTTGGGAGTCGGGGAGCTGTTTTTT.

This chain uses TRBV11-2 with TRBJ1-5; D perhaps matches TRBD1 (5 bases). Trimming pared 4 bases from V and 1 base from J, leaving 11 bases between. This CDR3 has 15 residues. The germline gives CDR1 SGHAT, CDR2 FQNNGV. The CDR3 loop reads CASSWDGASNQPQHF. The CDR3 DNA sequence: TGTGCCAGCAGCTGGGACGGGGCCAGCAATCAGCCCCAGCATTTT.

CDR3 in DNA: TGTGCCAGCAGCCTCGGGACAGGGAGGAATGAAAAACTGTTTTTT. Translated, it gives CASSLGTGRNEKLFF. This chain links TRBV27 with TRBJ1-4; TRBD1 aligns across 9 bases. The CDR3 contains 15 residues. After removal of 6 bases from V and 5 bases from J, the junction contained 7 bases not matched to a gene. Germline lookup yields CDR1 MNHEY and CDR2 SMNVEV (reference sequence).

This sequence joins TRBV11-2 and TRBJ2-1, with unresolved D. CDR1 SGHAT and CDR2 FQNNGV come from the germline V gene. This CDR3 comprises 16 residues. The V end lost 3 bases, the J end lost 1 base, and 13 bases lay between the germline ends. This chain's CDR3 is CASSFRLGRSYNEQFF. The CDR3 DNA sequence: TGTGCCAGCAGCTTTAGGCTGGGCCGATCCTACAATGAGCAGTTCTTC.

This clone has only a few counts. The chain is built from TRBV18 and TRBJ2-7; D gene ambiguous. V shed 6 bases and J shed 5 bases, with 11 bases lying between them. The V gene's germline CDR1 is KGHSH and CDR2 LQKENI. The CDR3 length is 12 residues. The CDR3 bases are TGTGCCAGCTCCCCCGTTGATGACGAGCAGTACTTC. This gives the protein CASSPVDDEQYF.

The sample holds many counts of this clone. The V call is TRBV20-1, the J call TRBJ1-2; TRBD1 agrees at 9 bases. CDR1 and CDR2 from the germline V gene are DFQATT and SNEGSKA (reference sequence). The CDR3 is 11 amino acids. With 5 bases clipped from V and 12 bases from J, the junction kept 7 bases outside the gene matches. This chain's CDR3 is CSAAWTGENTF. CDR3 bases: TGCAGTGCTGCTTGGACAGGGGAGAACACCTTC.

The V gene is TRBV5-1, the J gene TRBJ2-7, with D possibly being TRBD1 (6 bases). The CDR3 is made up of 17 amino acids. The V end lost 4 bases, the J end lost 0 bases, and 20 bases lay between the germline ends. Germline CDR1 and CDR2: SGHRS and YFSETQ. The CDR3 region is CASSLGTQLESSYEQYF. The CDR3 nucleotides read TGCGCCAGCAGCCTAGGGACACAGCTCGAAAGCTCCTACGAGCAGTACTTC.

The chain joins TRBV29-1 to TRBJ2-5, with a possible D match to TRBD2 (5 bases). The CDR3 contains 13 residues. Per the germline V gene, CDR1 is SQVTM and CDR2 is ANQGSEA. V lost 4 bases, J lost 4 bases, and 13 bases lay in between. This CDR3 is CSVVTLRAETQYF. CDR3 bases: TGCAGCGTTGTGACCTTGCGGGCAGAGACCCAGTACTTC.

The CDR3 reads CASSFYTGLAYNEQFF. In DNA form, the CDR3 reads TGTGCCAGCAGCTTTTATACGGGACTAGCCTACAATGAGCAGTTCTTC. The chain employs TRBV5-6 and TRBJ2-1; 8 bases map to TRBD2. The CDR3 contains 16 residues. The V segment lost 2 bases and the J segment 2 bases; nucleotides outside the gene matches: 6. Germline CDR1 SGHDT, CDR2 YYEEEE.

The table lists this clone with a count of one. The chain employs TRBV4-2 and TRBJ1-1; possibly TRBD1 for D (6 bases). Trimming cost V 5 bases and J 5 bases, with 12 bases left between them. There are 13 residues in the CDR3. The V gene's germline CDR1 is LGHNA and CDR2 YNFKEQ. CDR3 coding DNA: TGTGCCAGCAGCTTCGGGGACAAAACTGAAGCTTTCTTT. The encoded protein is CASSFGDKTEAFF.

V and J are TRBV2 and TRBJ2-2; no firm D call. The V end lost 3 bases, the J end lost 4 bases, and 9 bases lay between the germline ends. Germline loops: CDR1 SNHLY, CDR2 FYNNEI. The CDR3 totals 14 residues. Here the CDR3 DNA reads TGTGCCAGCAGTGAGAACTTAGGCACCGGGGAGCTGTTTTTT. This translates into CASSENLGTGELFF.

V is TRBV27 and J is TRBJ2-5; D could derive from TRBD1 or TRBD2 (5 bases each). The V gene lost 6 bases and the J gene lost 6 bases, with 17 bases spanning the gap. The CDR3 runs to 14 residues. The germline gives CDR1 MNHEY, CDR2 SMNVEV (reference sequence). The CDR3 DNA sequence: TGTGCCAGCAGGCCCGGGACGTCGGAAAAGACCCAGTACTTC. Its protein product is CASRPGTSEKTQYF.

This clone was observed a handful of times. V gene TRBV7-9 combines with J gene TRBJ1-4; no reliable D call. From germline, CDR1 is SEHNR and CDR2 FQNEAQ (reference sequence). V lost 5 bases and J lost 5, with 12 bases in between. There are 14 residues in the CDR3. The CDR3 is CASSVRTENEKLFF. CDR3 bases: TGTGCCAGCAGCGTAAGGACTGAAAATGAAAAACTGTTTTTT.

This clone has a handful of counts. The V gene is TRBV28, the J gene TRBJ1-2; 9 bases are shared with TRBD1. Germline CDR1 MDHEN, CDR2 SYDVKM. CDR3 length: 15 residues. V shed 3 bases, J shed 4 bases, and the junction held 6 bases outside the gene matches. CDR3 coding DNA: TGTGCCAGCAGTTTCGTGGACAGGGGTTCCTATGGCTACACCTTC. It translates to CASSFVDRGSYGYTF.

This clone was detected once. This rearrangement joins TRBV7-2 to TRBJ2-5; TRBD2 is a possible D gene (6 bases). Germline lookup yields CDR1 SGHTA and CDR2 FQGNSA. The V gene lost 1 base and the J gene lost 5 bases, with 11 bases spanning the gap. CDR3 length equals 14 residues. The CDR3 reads CASSLVEGRETQYF. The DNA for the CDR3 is TGTGCCAGCAGCTTAGTGGAGGGGAGGGAGACCCAGTACTTC.

CDR3: CASSSMTGGFNEQYF. In nucleotides, the CDR3 is TGTGCCAGCAGTTCGATGACAGGGGGCTTCAACGAGCAGTACTTC. The V gene is TRBV6-5, the J gene TRBJ2-7; TRBD1 matches 10 bases. The CDR3 spans 15 residues. Germline lookup yields CDR1 MNHEY and CDR2 SVGAGI. With V trimmed by 4 bases and J by 5 bases, 8 bases remained unmatched.